This T cell receptor beta chain was identified during a study of post-analysis software for immune sequencing data. Overall study context: The patients showed relapsing-remitting, secondary progressive and progressive-relapsing multiple sclerosis courses. The study, taken as a whole, reports: About five TRBV segments occurring more often in patients than controls included TRBV5-6, TRBV5-1 and TRBV20-1.

In regard to this clonotype: Its antigen remains unidentified.

The length of the CDR3 is 13 residues. The V gene end was trimmed by 6 bases and the J gene end by 5 bases; junction bases not matched to a gene: 2. Prepared TCR beta cDNA libraries contained unique molecular identifiers. cDNA molecules numbering 450,000 to 650,000 came from around 0.96 to 9.9 million T cells. TCRdb re-called the PCR reads through MiXCR, storing one row per CDR3 protein. This sample has 750,000 to 950,000 distinct CDR3 sequences; 53% occur once, and the top ten carry 4.6%. Sample: blood. This receptor was obtained from a girl between 5 and 17 years old with multiple sclerosis. J is TRBJ2-5 and V is TRBV12-3 or TRBV12-4; 11 bases agree with TRBD1. CDR3 loop: CASRGQGDETQYF. In DNA, the CDR3 is TGTGCCAGCAGGGGACAGGGGGATGAGACCCAGTACTTC.